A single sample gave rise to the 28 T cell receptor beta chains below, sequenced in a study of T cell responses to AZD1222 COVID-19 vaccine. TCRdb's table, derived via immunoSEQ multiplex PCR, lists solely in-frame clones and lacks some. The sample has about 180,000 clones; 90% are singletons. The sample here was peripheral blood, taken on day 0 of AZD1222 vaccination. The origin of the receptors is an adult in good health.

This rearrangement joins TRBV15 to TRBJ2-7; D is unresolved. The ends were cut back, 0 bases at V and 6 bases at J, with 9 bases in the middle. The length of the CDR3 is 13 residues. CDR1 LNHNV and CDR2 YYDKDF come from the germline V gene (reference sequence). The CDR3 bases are TGTGCCACCAGCAGAGACAGGTCCCGCGAGCAGTACTTC. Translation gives CATSRDRSREQYF.

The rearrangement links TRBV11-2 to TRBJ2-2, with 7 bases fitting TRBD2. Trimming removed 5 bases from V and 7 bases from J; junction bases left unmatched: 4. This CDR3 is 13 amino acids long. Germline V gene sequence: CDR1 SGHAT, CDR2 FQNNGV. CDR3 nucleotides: TGTGCCAGCAGCCCCCGGACTAGCGGGGAGCTGTTTTTT. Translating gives CASSPRTSGELFF.

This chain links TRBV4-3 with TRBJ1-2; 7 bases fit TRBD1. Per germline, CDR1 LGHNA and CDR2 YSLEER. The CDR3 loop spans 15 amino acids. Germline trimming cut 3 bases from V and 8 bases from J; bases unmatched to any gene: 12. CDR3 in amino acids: CASSQAPGTVKGYTF. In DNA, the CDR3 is TGCGCCAGCAGCCAGGCACCCGGGACAGTCAAGGGCTACACCTTC.

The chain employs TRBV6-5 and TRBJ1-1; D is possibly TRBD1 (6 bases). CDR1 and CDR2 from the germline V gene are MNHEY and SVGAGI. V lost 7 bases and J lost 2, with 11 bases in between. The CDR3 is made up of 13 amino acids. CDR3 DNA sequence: TGTGCCAGCACCGTGGACAGTAACACTGAAGCTTTCTTT. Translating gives CASTVDSNTEAFF.

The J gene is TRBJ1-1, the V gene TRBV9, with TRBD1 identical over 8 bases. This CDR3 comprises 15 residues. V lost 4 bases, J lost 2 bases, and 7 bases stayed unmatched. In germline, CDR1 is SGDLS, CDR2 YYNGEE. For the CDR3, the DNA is TGTGCCAGCAGCCCTCGGACAGGGACTAACACTGAAGCTTTCTTT. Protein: CASSPRTGTNTEAFF.

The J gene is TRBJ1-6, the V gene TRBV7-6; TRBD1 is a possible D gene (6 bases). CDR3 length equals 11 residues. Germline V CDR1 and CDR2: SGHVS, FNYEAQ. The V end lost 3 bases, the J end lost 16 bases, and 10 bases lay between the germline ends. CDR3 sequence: CASSLTGPLHF. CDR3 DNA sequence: TGTGCCAGCAGCTTGACAGGACCTCTCCACTTT.

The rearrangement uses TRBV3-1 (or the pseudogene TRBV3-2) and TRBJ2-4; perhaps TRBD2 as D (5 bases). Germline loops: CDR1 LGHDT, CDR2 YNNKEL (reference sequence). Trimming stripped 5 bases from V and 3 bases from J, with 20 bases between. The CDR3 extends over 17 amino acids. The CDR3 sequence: CASSKLEGSKGKNIQYF. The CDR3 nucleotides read TGTGCCAGCAGCAAACTCGAGGGCAGCAAGGGCAAAAACATTCAGTACTTC.

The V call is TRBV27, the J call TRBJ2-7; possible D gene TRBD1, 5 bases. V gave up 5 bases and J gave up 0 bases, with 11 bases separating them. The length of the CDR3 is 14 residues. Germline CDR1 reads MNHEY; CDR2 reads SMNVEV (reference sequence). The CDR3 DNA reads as TGTGCCAGCAGTCTGACAGTGCACTCCTACGAGCAGTACTTC. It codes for CASSLTVHSYEQYF.

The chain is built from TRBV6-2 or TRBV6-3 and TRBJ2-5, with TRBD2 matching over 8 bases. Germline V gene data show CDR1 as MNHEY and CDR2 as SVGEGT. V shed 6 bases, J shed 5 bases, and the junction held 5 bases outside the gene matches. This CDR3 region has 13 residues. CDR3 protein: CASSGGVRETQYF. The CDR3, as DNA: TGTGCCAGCAGCGGGGGGGTTCGTGAGACCCAGTACTTC.

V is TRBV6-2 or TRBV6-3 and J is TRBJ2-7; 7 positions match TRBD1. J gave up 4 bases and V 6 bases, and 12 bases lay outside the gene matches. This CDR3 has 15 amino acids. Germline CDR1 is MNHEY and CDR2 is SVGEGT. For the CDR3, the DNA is TGTGCCAGCAGCCACCCGGACAGGTATTTGTACGAGCAGTACTTC. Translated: CASSHPDRYLYEQYF.

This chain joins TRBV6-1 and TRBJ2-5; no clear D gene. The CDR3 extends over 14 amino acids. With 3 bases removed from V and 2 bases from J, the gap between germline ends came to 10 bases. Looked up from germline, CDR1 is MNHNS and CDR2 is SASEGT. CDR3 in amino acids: CASSEASVQETQYF. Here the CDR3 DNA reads TGTGCCAGCAGTGAGGCGTCAGTTCAAGAGACCCAGTACTTC.

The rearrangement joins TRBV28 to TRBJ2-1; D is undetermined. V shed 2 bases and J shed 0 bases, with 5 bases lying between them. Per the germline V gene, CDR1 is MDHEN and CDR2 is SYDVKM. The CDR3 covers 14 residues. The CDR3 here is CASSLKGSYNEQFF. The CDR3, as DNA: TGTGCCAGCAGTTTAAAAGGCTCCTACAATGAGCAGTTCTTC.

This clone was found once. The CDR3 DNA reads TGTGCCAGCAGCGTATATGACACAGAAAGCTCTGGAAACACCATATATTTT. As protein: CASSVYDTESSGNTIYF. The rearrangement joins TRBV9 to TRBJ1-3, with D unclear. The CDR3 consists of 17 residues. Germline V gene lookup returns CDR1 SGDLS and CDR2 YYNGEE. V was cut by 1 base and J by 0 bases, with 14 bases left in between.

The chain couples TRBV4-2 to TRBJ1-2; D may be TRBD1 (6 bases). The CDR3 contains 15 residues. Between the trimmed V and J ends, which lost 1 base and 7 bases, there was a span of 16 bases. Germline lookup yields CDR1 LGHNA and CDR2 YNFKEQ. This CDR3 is CASSQAWGQGSGYTF. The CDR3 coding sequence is TGTGCCAGCAGCCAAGCATGGGGGCAGGGCTCTGGCTACACCTTC.

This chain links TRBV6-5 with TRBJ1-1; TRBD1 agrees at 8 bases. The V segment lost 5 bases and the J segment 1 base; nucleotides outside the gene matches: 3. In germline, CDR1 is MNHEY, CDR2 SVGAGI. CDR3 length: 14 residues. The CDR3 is CASSQGARNTEAFF. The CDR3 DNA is TGTGCCAGCAGTCAGGGGGCCCGGAACACTGAAGCTTTCTTT.

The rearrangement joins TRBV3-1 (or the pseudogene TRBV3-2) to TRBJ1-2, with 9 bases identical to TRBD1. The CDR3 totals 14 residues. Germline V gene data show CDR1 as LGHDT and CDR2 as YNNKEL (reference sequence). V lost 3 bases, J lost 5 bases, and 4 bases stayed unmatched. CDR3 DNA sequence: TGTGCCAGCAGCCAGGGAGGGACAGGGTATGGCTACACCTTC. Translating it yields CASSQGGTGYGYTF.

The CDR3: CASSRGNRGTEAFF. The CDR3 region has the DNA TGTGCCAGCAGTCGAGGAAACAGGGGCACTGAAGCTTTCTTT. The chain combines TRBV6-5 with TRBJ1-1; TRBD1 matches at 7 bases. Germline V gene sequence: CDR1 MNHEY, CDR2 SVGAGI. The V segment lost 5 bases and the J segment 4 bases; nucleotides outside the gene matches: 7. This CDR3 is 14 amino acids long.

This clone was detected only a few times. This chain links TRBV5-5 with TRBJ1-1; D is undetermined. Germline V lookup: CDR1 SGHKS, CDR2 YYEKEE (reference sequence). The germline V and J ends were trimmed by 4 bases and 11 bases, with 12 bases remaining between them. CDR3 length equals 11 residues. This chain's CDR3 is CASSALTGAFF. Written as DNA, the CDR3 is TGTGCCAGCAGCGCATTAACCGGGGCTTTCTTT.

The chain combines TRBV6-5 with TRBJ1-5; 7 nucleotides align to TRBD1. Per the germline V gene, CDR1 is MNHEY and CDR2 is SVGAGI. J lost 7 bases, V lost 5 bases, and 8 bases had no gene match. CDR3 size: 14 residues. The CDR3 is CASSPRQGRQPQHF. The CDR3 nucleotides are TGTGCCAGCAGTCCCCGACAGGGCAGGCAGCCCCAGCATTTT.

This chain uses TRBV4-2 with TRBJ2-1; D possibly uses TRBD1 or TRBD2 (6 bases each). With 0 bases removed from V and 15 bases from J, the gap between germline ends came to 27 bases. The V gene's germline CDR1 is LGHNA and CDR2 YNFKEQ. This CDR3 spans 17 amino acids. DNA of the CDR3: TGTGCCAGCAGCCAAGATAGTCCTGTCGGGGGCCCCTCCAGCGTGTTCTTC. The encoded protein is CASSQDSPVGGPSSVFF.

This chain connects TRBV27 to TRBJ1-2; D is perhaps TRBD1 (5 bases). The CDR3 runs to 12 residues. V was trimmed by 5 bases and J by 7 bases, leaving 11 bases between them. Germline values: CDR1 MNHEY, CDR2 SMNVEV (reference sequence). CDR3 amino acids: CASSAWGGGYTF. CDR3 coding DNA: TGTGCCAGCAGTGCTTGGGGGGGTGGCTACACCTTC.

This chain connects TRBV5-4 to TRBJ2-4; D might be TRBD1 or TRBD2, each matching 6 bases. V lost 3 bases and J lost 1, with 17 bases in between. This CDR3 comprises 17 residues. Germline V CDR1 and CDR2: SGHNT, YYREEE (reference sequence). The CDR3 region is CASSSGARDAAKNIQYF. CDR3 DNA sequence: TGTGCCAGCAGCTCGGGGGCAAGGGATGCGGCCAAAAACATTCAGTACTTC.

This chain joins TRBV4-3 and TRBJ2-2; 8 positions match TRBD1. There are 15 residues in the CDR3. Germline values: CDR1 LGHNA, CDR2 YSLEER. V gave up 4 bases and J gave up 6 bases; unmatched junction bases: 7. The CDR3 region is CASSLGRGRPGELFF. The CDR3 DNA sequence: TGCGCCAGCAGCCTCGGCAGGGGGCGCCCCGGGGAGCTGTTTTTT.

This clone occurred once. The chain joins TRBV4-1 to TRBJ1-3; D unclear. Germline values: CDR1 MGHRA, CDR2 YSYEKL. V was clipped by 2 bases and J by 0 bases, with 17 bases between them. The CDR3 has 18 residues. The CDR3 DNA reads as TGCGCCAGCAGCCAACCAGGCCCCGTGGATTACTCTGGAAACACCATATATTTT. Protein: CASSQPGPVDYSGNTIYF.

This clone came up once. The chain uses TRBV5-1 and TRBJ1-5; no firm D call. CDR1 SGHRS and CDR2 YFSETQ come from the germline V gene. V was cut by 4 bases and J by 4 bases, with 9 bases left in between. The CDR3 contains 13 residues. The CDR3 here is CASSPLGNQPQHF. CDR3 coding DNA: TGCGCCAGCAGCCCCCTGGGGAATCAGCCCCAGCATTTT.

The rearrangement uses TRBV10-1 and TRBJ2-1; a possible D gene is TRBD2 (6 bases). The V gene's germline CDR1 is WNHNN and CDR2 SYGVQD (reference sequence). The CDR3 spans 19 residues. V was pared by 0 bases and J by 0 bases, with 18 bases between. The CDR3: CASSESRINRRGSYNEQFF. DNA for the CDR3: TGCGCCAGCAGTGAGTCGCGTATTAATCGGCGGGGCTCCTACAATGAGCAGTTCTTC.

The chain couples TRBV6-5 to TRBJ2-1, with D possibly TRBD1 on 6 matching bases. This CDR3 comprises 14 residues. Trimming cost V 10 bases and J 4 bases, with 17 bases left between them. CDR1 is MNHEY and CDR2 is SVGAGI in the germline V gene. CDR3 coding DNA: TGTGCCACCGCTACCGGGACACTATACAATGAGCAGTTCTTC. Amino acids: CATATGTLYNEQFF.

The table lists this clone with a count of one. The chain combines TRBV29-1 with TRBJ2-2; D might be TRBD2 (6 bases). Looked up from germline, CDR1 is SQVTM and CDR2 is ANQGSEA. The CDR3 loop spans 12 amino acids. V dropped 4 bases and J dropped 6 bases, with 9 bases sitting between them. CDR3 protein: CSVVWGAGELFF. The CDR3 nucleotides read TGCAGCGTTGTGTGGGGGGCCGGGGAGCTGTTTTTT.